This TCR beta chain comes out of a study of T cell repertoires in cytomegalovirus infection (dated by TCRdb to the late 2010s). A note on the overall study: The HLA type of each donor mattered for the analysis, because public TCR beta signatures pointed to carriage of CMV infection along with the matching HLA type.

This clonotype was observed a few times. Its antigen is not yet known. Nothing much larger sits one base from this clone, and base qualities are not available. What the authors observed across the whole study: In the ex vivo response, HLA-C-restricted CMV-specific TCR beta clonotypes were dominant, and in two of eight donors the single most frequent clonotype came from this HLA-C-restricted group. In both this cohort and an independent roughly 350-donor cohort, the cumulative frequency of public TCR beta family members distinguished carriers of CMV infection plus the relevant HLA type.

The CDR3, cysteine through phenylalanine, is 17 amino acids long. Only the CDR3 DNA is retained, 51 bases long and in frame from the first base. Sequences LNHDA (CDR1) and SQIVND (CDR2) are obtained from the germline V gene (reference sequence). At the junction V is shortened by 7 bases and J by 0 bases, with 18 bases in between. The run used an Illumina HiSeq 1500. TCRdb took the public reads, trimmed them with fastp at Q25, ran MiXCR for clone calling and kept in-frame beta chains. For every CDR3 protein sequence, its rows merge into one entry that carries the most common genes and DNA. In this sample the table shows around 260,000 distinct CDR3 sequences, approximately 9.1% of which occur a single time. The leading ten clones occupy about 15% of the sample.

This TCR came from a human donor in good health (CMV status not recorded). Some clones in this sample may be carry-over from other donors' samples. The chain joins TRBV19 to TRBJ1-4, with the D segment identity uncertain. The material sequenced was PBMCs. The encoded CDR3 is CASTLDQISATNEKLFF. The sequenced DNA is TGTGCCAGTACCCTGGACCAAATATCTGCAACTAATGAAAAACTGTTTTTT.